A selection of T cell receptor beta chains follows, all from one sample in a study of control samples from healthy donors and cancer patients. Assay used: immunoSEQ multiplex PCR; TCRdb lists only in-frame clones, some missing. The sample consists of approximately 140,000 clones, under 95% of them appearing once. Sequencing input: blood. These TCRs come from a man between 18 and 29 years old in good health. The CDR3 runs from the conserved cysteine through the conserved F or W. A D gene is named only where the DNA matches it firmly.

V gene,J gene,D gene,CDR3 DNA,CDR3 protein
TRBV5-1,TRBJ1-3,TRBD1,TGCGCCAGCAGCTCCAGGACAGGGAGGAACACCATATATTTT,CASSSRTGRNTIYF
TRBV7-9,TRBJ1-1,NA,TGTGCCAGCAGCCAATCGACAGCGATTAACACTGAAGCTTTCTTT,CASSQSTAINTEAFF
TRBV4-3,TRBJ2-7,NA,TGCGCCAGCAGCCAAGATAGCGGCAGCTCCTACGAGCAGTACTTC,CASSQDSGSSYEQYF
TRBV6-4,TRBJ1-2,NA,TGTGCCAGCAGTGACGGGGAGTGGGGCTATGGCTACACCTTC,CASSDGEWGYGYTF
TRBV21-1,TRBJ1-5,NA,TGTGCCAGCAGCAAAGTGGCGGCCAATCAGCCCCAGCATTTT,CASSKVAANQPQHF
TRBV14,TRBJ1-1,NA,TGTGCCAGCAGCCCGAAGCCAGCGGGGGAGAGAACTGAAGCTTTCTTT,CASSPKPAGERTEAFF
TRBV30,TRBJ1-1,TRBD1,TGTGCCTGGAGCACGGAGGACAGGGCAAATGAAGCTTTCTTT,CAWSTEDRANEAFF
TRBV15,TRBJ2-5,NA,TGTGCCACCAGCAGAGAGGCGCGGACCCAGTACTTC,CATSREARTQYF
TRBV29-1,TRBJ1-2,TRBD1,TGCAGCGTCGTCAGGGGGCCCTATGGCTACACCTTC,CSVVRGPYGYTF
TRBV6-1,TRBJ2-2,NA,TGTGCCAGCAGTGAGAGACAGTCATTGAGCGGGGAGCTGTTTTTT,CASSERQSLSGELFF
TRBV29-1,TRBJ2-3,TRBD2,TGCAGCGTTGCAGCGGGGGGCCAGGCTAGCACAGATACGCAGTATTTT,CSVAAGGQASTDTQYF
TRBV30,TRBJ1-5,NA,TGTGCCTGGAGTGTAACCACAGTTAGCAATCAGCCCCAGCATTTT,CAWSVTTVSNQPQHF
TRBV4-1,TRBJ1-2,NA,TGCGCCAGCAGCCAAGAAGCATTCTATGGCTACACCTTC,CASSQEAFYGYTF
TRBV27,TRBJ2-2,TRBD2,TGTGCCAGCAGTTTGGGGACTAAAGTCGGGGAGCTGTTTTTT,CASSLGTKVGELFF
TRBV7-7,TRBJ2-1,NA,TGTGCTAGCAGCGGTGGGGCGGGCAATGAGCAGTTCTTC,CASSGGAGNEQFF
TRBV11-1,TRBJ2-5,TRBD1,TGTGCCAGCAGCTCCCGCAGGGGGAAAGAGACCCAGTACTTC,CASSSRRGKETQYF
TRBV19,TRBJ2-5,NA,TGTGCCAGTAGTGATCGGCCGTCCGAGACCCAGTACTTC,CASSDRPSETQYF
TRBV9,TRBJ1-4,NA,TGTGCCAGCAGCGGCTTTGGTGAAAAACTGTTTTTT,CASSGFGEKLFF
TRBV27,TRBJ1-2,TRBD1,TGTGCCAGCAGGACCTGGGACAGGGCACGAGCTAACTATGGCTACACCTTC,CASRTWDRARANYGYTF
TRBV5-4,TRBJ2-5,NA,TGTGCCAGCAGCCTACAGGGACTCCAAGAGACCCAGTACTTC,CASSLQGLQETQYF
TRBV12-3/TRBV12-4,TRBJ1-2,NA,TGTGCCAGCAGTGGCAGGGGCGGCTACACCTTC,CASSGRGGYTF
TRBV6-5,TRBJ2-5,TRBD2,TGTGCCAGCAGGGAGCGGGGGGGTACGTGGACCCAGTACTTC,CASRERGGTWTQYF
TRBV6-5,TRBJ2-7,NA,TGTGCCAGCATTTCGAGTCAGGGGGGTGGGCAGTACTTC,CASISSQGGGQYF
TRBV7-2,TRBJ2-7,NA,TGTGCCAGCAGCTTATTAGTAAATACGGGCTCCTACGAGCAGTACTTC,CASSLLVNTGSYEQYF
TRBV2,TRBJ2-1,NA,TGTGCCAGCAACCCGCCGAGCTCCTACAATGAGCAGTTCTTC,CASNPPSSYNEQFF
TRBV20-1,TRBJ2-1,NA,TGCAGTGCTGAGCCCCGGGATGAGCAGTTCTTC,CSAEPRDEQFF
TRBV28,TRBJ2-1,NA,TGTGCCAGCAGTTTAGGCCGGGGTTATGAGCAGTTCTTC,CASSLGRGYEQFF
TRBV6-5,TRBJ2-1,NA,TGTGCCACCAGCGGCCCCCTGACTATCGAGCAGTTCTTC,CATSGPLTIEQFF
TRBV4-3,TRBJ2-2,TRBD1,TGCGCCAGCAGCCAAGATGGAGGACAGGGGCGCTACACCGGGGAGCTGTTTTTT,CASSQDGGQGRYTGELFF
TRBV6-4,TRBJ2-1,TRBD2,TGTGCCAGCAGTGAACTAGCGGGAGATATGAATGAGCAGTTCTTC,CASSELAGDMNEQFF